This TCR beta chain was identified during a study of blood T cells in healthy people across ages. Per sample, at least 5.5 micrograms of total RNA were extracted. A sample-barcoded 5' primer and a J-beta primer mix were used in a second PCR of about 7 to 12 cycles. Via MiXCR, TCRdb re-called the 5' RACE reads, giving one row per CDR3 protein. Of around 1,600,000 distinct CDR3 sequences listed, 42% are singletons. This sequence was found in a woman aged 18-30 years in good health. Sample: blood.

CDR3 coding DNA: TGTGCCAGCAGTTTATTGCGCGGGGGTGACAATGAGCAGTTCTTC. It specifies CASSLLRGGDNEQFF. The J gene is TRBJ2-1, the V gene TRBV27, with 7 bases that match TRBD2. V trimming: 1 base; J trimming: 5 bases; junction bases outside the gene matches: 5. CDR1 and CDR2 (germline): MNHEY, SMNVEV (reference sequence). This CDR3 has 15 amino acids.